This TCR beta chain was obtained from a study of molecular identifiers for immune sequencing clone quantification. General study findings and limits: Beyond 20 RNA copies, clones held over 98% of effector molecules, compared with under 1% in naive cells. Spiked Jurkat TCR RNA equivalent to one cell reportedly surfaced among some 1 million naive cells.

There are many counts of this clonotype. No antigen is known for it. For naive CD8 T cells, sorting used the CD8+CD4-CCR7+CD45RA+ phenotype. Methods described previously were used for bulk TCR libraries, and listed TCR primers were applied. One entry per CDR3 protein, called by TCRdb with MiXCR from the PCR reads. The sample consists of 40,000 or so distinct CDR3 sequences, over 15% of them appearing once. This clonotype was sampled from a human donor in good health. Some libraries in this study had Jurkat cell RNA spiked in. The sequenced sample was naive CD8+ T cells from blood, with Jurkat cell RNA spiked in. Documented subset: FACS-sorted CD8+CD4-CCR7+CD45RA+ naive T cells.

The CDR3 DNA reads TGTGCCAGTAGTACGTACAGGGATGGCTACACCTTC. This codes for CASSTYRDGYTF. This chain connects TRBV19 to TRBJ1-2; maybe TRBD1 (6 bases). The CDR3 extends over 12 amino acids. Germline CDR1 reads LNHDA; CDR2 reads SQIVND (reference sequence). Trimming cost V 4 bases and J 6 bases, with 9 bases left between them.